The 19 T cell receptor beta chains reported below all come from one sample, sequenced in a study of T cell responses to AZD1222 COVID-19 vaccine. Clones were read by immunoSEQ multiplex PCR, and TCRdb kept only the in-frame ones, dropping some. The repertoire holds fewer than 80,000 clones, with roughly 78% as singletons. The specimen was peripheral blood, collected on day 0 of MenACWY control vaccination. The origin of the receptors is an adult in good health.

J is TRBJ2-5 and V is TRBV5-1; tentative D call: TRBD2 (5 bases). V dropped 4 bases and J dropped 4 bases, with 14 bases sitting between them. The germline V gene encodes CDR1 SGHRS and CDR2 YFSETQ. The CDR3 has 14 residues. CDR3 nucleotide sequence: TGCGCCAGCAGCCTCCGGGAAGACGCAGAGACCCAGTACTTC. Translating it yields CASSLREDAETQYF.

This clone was found once. The J gene is TRBJ2-1, the V gene TRBV5-1, with 10 bases identical to TRBD2. CDR3 length: 15 amino acids. With V trimmed by 5 bases and J by 8 bases, 10 bases remained unmatched. CDR1 and CDR2 (germline): SGHRS, YFSETQ. The CDR3 coding sequence is TGCGCCAGCAGTCCTACTAGCGGGAACGCCTATGAGCAGTTCTTC. It specifies CASSPTSGNAYEQFF.

This chain uses TRBV6-6 with TRBJ1-5; 7 positions match TRBD1. Germline V CDR1 and CDR2: MNHNY, SVGAGI (reference sequence). The CDR3 is made up of 16 amino acids. The junction had 11 bases not matched to a gene; V was cut back by 4 bases and J by 5 bases. CDR3 in amino acids: CASSSGTAGGDQPQHF. The CDR3, as DNA: TGTGCCAGCAGTTCTGGGACAGCGGGGGGTGATCAGCCCCAGCATTTT.

The rearrangement links TRBV29-1 to TRBJ1-2; 11 bases line up with TRBD1. The CDR3 runs to 13 residues. V trimming: 5 bases; J trimming: 7 bases; junction bases outside the gene matches: 6. Germline V gives CDR1 SQVTM, CDR2 ANQGSEA. The CDR3 region is CSVPGQGELGYTF. The CDR3 bases are TGCAGCGTTCCGGGACAGGGGGAACTTGGCTACACCTTC.

This clone was counted a few times. This sequence joins TRBV5-1 and TRBJ2-7, with D perhaps TRBD1 or TRBD2 (5 bases each). The V end lost 5 bases, the J end lost 5 bases, and 14 bases lay between the germline ends. CDR3 length: 13 residues. Germline-derived CDR1 and CDR2 are SGHRS and YFSETQ. CDR3 in amino acids: CASSRGPLDEQYF. Here the CDR3 DNA reads TGCGCCAGCAGTAGGGGACCTCTCGACGAGCAGTACTTC.

This clone appeared a few times. The rearrangement uses TRBV18 and TRBJ2-5; the D gene is possibly TRBD2 (6 bases). This CDR3 region has 13 residues. V lost 1 base, J lost 7 bases, and 10 bases lay in between. CDR1 is KGHSH, CDR2 LQKENI, per germline. For the CDR3, the DNA is TGTGCCAGCTCACCACTCCGGGGAGGGACCCAGTACTTC. Residues: CASSPLRGGTQYF.

This clone was counted between two and nine times. The chain recombines TRBV5-1 with TRBJ1-1; 7 nucleotides align to TRBD1. The V gene end was trimmed by 3 bases and the J gene end by 5 bases; junction bases not matched to a gene: 7. This CDR3 is built from 14 residues. Germline V gene sequence: CDR1 SGHRS, CDR2 YFSETQ. CDR3 sequence (DNA): TGCGCCAGCAGCTATGGACAGGAGGGGACTGAAGCTTTCTTT. Translation: CASSYGQEGTEAFF.

The V call is TRBV9, the J call TRBJ2-5; TRBD2 matches at 12 bases. The length of the CDR3 is 16 residues. The trim removed 3 bases at V and 0 bases at J, leaving 3 bases unmatched. From germline, CDR1 is SGDLS and CDR2 YYNGEE. CDR3: CASSATSGGNQETQYF. In DNA, the CDR3 is TGTGCCAGCAGCGCGACTAGCGGGGGTAACCAAGAGACCCAGTACTTC. The variable domain in full, with the rest retrieved from reference TRBV9 and TRBJ2-5, is DSGVTQTPKHLITATGQRVTLRCSPRSGDLSVYWYQQSLDQGLQFLIQYYNGEERAKGNILERFSAQQFPDLHSELNLSSLELGDSALYFCASSATSGGNQETQYFGPGTRLLVL.

The V and J genes are TRBV5-1 and TRBJ2-1; no reliable D call. Germline assignment: CDR1 SGHRS and CDR2 YFSETQ. V was trimmed by 0 bases and J by 9 bases, leaving 7 bases between them. The CDR3 consists of 12 residues. The CDR3 DNA reads TGCGCCAGCAGCTTGGTCGGCCCTGAGCAGTTCTTC. Translated: CASSLVGPEQFF.

The CDR3 DNA reads TGTGCCAGCAGCTTAACTCTGACCGAGCAGTACTTC. Its protein product is CASSLTLTEQYF. The chain has TRBV7-9 and TRBJ2-7; D call uncertain. The length of the CDR3 is 12 residues. Germline assignment: CDR1 SEHNR and CDR2 FQNEAQ (reference sequence). Trimming shortened V by 2 bases and J by 6 bases, and 8 bases separated the two germline ends. Complete variable domain (other parts from reference TRBV7-9 and TRBJ2-7): DTGVSQNPRHKITKRGQNVTFRCDPISEHNRLYWYRQTLGQGPEFLTYFQNEAQLEKSRLLSDRFSAERPKGSFSTLEIQRTEQGDSAMYLCASSLTLTEQYFGPGTRLTVT.

The chain employs TRBV19 and TRBJ2-6; 7 nucleotides align to TRBD1. V gave up 4 bases and J gave up 0 bases; unmatched junction bases: 0. The CDR3 sequence is 15 residues long. Per the germline V gene, CDR1 is LNHDA and CDR2 is SQIVND (reference sequence). CDR3 nucleotide sequence: TGTGCCAGTAGTAGACAGGGCTCTGGGGCCAACGTCCTGACTTTC. Its protein is CASSRQGSGANVLTF.

The J gene is TRBJ2-1, the V gene TRBV3-1 (or the pseudogene TRBV3-2); 7 bases fit TRBD2. Germline assignment: CDR1 LGHDT and CDR2 YNNKEL (reference sequence). The J segment lost 4 bases and the V segment lost 0 bases, leaving 9 bases of the junction unmatched. CDR3 length: 17 amino acids. This CDR3 reads CASSQDRLGGRYNEQFF. The CDR3 DNA is TGTGCCAGCAGCCAAGACCGATTGGGGGGGAGGTACAATGAGCAGTTCTTC.

This rearrangement joins TRBV6-2 or TRBV6-3 to TRBJ2-7, with no clear D. This CDR3 spans 15 amino acids. Germline assignment: CDR1 MNHEY and CDR2 SVGEGT. The V end was cut by 3 bases, the J end by 6 bases, with 18 bases between. CDR3 bases: TGTGCCAGCAGTTATAACGTGCTGACGGGCGGCGAGCAGTACTTC. Protein: CASSYNVLTGGEQYF.

This sequence joins TRBV7-6 and TRBJ2-2; the D is unclear. Trimming took off 1 base at V and 7 bases at J, with 7 bases between the two ends. This CDR3 region has 13 residues. Per the germline V gene, CDR1 is SGHVS and CDR2 is FNYEAQ. The DNA for the CDR3 is TGTGCCAGCAGCTTAGTAGGAAGCGGGGAGCTGTTTTTT. It codes for CASSLVGSGELFF.

This sequence joins TRBV7-9 and TRBJ2-7, with D uncertain. In germline, CDR1 is SEHNR, CDR2 FQNEAQ (reference sequence). V was trimmed by 1 base and J by 4 bases, leaving 14 bases between them. This CDR3 is built from 15 residues. CDR3 protein: CASSLDGANRYEQYF. The CDR3 bases are TGTGCCAGCAGCTTAGACGGCGCTAACCGTTACGAGCAGTACTTC.

CDR3: CASSHMLGSEQYF. DNA of the CDR3: TGCGCCAGCAGCCACATGCTAGGGTCCGAGCAGTACTTC. The chain joins TRBV4-1 to TRBJ2-7; no firm D call. This CDR3 comprises 13 residues. Germline-derived CDR1 and CDR2 are MGHRA and YSYEKL. V gave up 3 bases and J gave up 6 bases, with 12 bases separating them.

The chain couples TRBV7-2 to TRBJ2-3; 9 nucleotides align to TRBD2. This CDR3 region has 15 residues. The junction had 5 bases not matched to a gene; V was cut back by 1 base and J by 6 bases. Germline V lookup: CDR1 SGHTA, CDR2 FQGNSA. The CDR3 is CASSLVAGGVDTQYF. The CDR3 DNA is TGTGCCAGCAGCTTAGTTGCGGGGGGGGTGGATACGCAGTATTTT.

The rearrangement links TRBV28 to TRBJ2-4; weak D call: TRBD2 (6 bases). V was pared by 4 bases and J by 6 bases, with 22 bases between. The CDR3 has 17 amino acids. Germline lookup yields CDR1 MDHEN and CDR2 SYDVKM. The CDR3 is CASSSPRVGGSSNIQYF. As DNA, the CDR3 is TGTGCCAGCAGTTCCCCTAGGGTTGGGGGGAGCTCAAACATTCAGTACTTC. Using reference TRBV28 and TRBJ2-4 for the parts outside the CDR3, the full variable domain is DVKVTQSSRYLVKRTGEKVFLECVQDMDHENMFWYRQDPGLGLRLIYFSYDVKMKEKGDIPEGYSVSREKKERFSLILESASTNQTSMYLCASSSPRVGGSSNIQYFGAGTRLSVL.

This clone was found once. This chain uses TRBV19 with TRBJ1-1; 9 bases agree with TRBD1. This CDR3 is 14 amino acids long. With V trimmed by 4 bases and J by 4 bases, 4 bases remained unmatched. Germline CDR1 reads LNHDA; CDR2 reads SQIVND (reference sequence). In nucleotides, the CDR3 is TGTGCCAGTAGTACGCCGGGACAGGGCACTGAAGCTTTCTTT. Its translation is CASSTPGQGTEAFF. Drawing the rest from reference TRBV19 and TRBJ1-1, the complete variable domain is DGGITQSPKYLFRKEGQNVTLSCEQNLNHDAMYWYRQDPGQGLRLIYYSQIVNDFQKGDIAEGYSVSREKKESFPLTVTSAQKNPTAFYLCASSTPGQGTEAFFGQGTRLTVV.